The 11 T cell receptor beta chains presented below share a single source sample, sequenced in a study of vaccination effects on CD4 cells after COVID-19. No antigens are known for them. Profiling relied on immunoSEQ multiplex PCR, and the TCRdb table lists in-frame clones only, not all of them. Found here are tens of thousands of clones, around 73% of them singletons; the top ten hold roughly 1.2%. Peptide-pool stimulation followed by sequencing identified expanded antigen-specific CD4+ clonotypes in the ViraFEST assay. Following 10 days of culture, CD4+ T cells were isolated. Two-dose vaccination with either BNT162b2 or mRNA-1273 was given to the participants. Sample: CD4+ T cells from PBMCs cultured with HCoV-229E spike peptides, taken after COVID-19 vaccination. Receptors originate from a human donor who received a COVID-19 vaccine.

This clone was detected only once. V usage is TRBV9 and J usage is TRBJ2-3; tentatively, D is TRBD2 (7 bases). There are 15 residues in the CDR3. Germline V lookup: CDR1 SGDLS, CDR2 YYNGEE. The germline V and J ends were trimmed by 4 bases and 7 bases, with 19 bases remaining between them. The CDR3 loop is CASSSRGAPEHTQYF. The CDR3 DNA reads TGTGCCAGCAGCTCCCGGGGGGCTCCGGAGCATACGCAGTATTTT.

This clone occurred a few times. The chain combines TRBV21-1 with TRBJ2-7; the listed D gene, TRBD1, was not tested against the DNA. TRBV21-1 constitutes a pseudogene. The length of the CDR3 is 18 residues. CDR3 in amino acids: CASGDPGQGIKRAYEQYV. The CDR3 DNA follows: TGTGCCAGCGGTGACCCGGGACAGGGAATAAAGAGAGCCTACGAGCAGTACGTC.

V usage is TRBV5-1 and J usage is TRBJ1-2; maybe TRBD1 (6 bases). Germline V gene sequence: CDR1 SGHRS, CDR2 YFSETQ. The CDR3 loop spans 15 amino acids. V lost 4 bases and J 0 bases, leaving 13 bases between the germline ends. CDR3 sequence (DNA): TGCGCCAGCAGCACAGGGACAAATGCTAACTATGGCTACACCTTC. Its translation: CASSTGTNANYGYTF.

V usage is TRBV19 and J usage is TRBJ1-5; D might be TRBD1 (6 bases). V was cut by 5 bases and J by 3 bases, with 14 bases left in between. This CDR3 has 15 amino acids. CDR1 and CDR2 from the germline V gene are LNHDA and SQIVND (reference sequence). The DNA of the CDR3 is TGTGCCAGTAGTGTACTCAGGGGTTCCAATCAGCCCCAGCATTTT. This encodes CASSVLRGSNQPQHF.

V usage is TRBV5-1 and J usage is TRBJ2-3, with 13 bases lining up with TRBD2. Losses at the gene ends were 3 bases for V and 3 bases for J; bases not matched to a gene: 7. Germline V CDR1 and CDR2: SGHRS, YFSETQ. The CDR3 is made up of 17 amino acids. CDR3 DNA: TGCGCCAGCAGCTCCACCGGGACTAGCGGGGAAACAGATACGCAGTATTTT. It codes for CASSSTGTSGETDTQYF.

This clone was seen a handful of times. CDR3 in amino acids: CASSSGQGNFADTQYF. For the CDR3, the DNA is TGTGCCAGCAGCTCGGGACAGGGGAATTTTGCAGATACGCAGTATTTT. The chain combines TRBV7-3 with TRBJ2-3, with 10 positions matching TRBD1. J lost 4 bases, V lost 4 bases, and 8 bases had no gene match. Germline V lookup: CDR1 SGHTA, CDR2 FQGTGA. This CDR3 is built from 16 residues.

The chain couples TRBV5-1 to TRBJ2-2; no definite D call. The CDR3 length is 14 residues. In germline, CDR1 is SGHRS, CDR2 YFSETQ. V gave up 2 bases and J gave up 0 bases, with 5 bases separating them. CDR3 sequence (DNA): TGCGCCAGCAGCTTAGAAACGAACACCGGGGAGCTGTTTTTT. Translated: CASSLETNTGELFF.

The chain has TRBV4-2 and TRBJ1-6, with a weak D call TRBD1 (5 bases). The germline CDR1 and CDR2 sequences are LGHNA and YNFKEQ. The V and J ends lost 4 bases and 10 bases respectively, with 11 bases between them. The CDR3 loop spans 13 amino acids. The CDR3, as DNA: TGTGCCAGCAGCCCTCGCAGGGAGTCACCCCTCCACTTT. Residues: CASSPRRESPLHF.

The CDR3 is CASSPGLHNEQFF. CDR3 nucleotide sequence: TGTGCCAGCAGCCCGGGACTTCACAATGAGCAGTTCTTC. The V call is TRBV5-6, the J call TRBJ2-1, with a tentative D call TRBD2 (6 bases). Trimming removed 4 bases from V and 5 bases from J, with 10 bases in between. Germline values: CDR1 SGHDT, CDR2 YYEEEE. The CDR3 length is 13 residues. The complete variable domain, with remaining parts taken from reference TRBV5-6 and TRBJ2-1, reads DAGVTQSPTHLIKTRGQQVTLRCSPKSGHDTVSWYQQALGQGPQFIFQYYEEEERQRGNFPDRFSGHQFPNYSSELNVNALLLGDSALYLCASSPGLHNEQFFGPGTRLTVL.

The gene calls are TRBV5-5 and TRBJ1-2; D ambiguous. The germline V gene has CDR1 SGHKS and CDR2 YYEKEE (reference sequence). This CDR3 is 15 amino acids long. Between the trimmed V and J ends, which lost 4 bases and 0 bases, there was a span of 13 bases. CDR3 in DNA: TGTGCCAGCAGCCCCCACAGTTGGGCTAACTATGGCTACACCTTC. Translated, it gives CASSPHSWANYGYTF.

The rearrangement joins TRBV7-7 to TRBJ2-3, with unresolved D. The germline V gene has CDR1 SSHAT and CDR2 FNYEAQ (reference sequence). The CDR3 spans 13 residues. Trimming pared 5 bases from V and 1 base from J, leaving 7 bases between. The CDR3 region has the DNA TGTGCCAGCAGCCGAACCCGCACAGATACGCAGTATTTT. It specifies CASSRTRTDTQYF.